This T cell receptor (beta chain) is drawn from a study of Graves' ophthalmopathy and Graves' hyperthyroidism. General study points: With a specificity of around 76% and a sensitivity of about 71%, the model predicted ophthalmopathy progression.

Beta-chain TCR CDR3 regions were amplified from RNA transcripts. RT-PCR with HTBI primers came first, then second-round multiplex PCR. Using its own MiXCR run on the multiplex PCR reads, TCRdb lists one record per CDR3 protein. The repertoire has some 380,000 distinct CDR3 sequences, approximately 15% of them found once; the top ten carry roughly 7%. In its sample, this clonotype was seen many times. Its antigen is currently unknown. By definition, stable hyperthyroidism involved no ophthalmopathy within 18 months of follow-up. Clinical symptoms, serum thyroxine, TRAb, thyroid ultrasound and orbital computed tomography were relied on for diagnosis. The junction had 8 bases not matched to a gene; V was cut back by 2 bases and J by 3 bases. CDR3 length: 17 amino acids.

This sequence was found in a woman between 18 and 29 years old with stable Graves' hyperthyroidism. The V gene is TRBV12-3 or TRBV12-4, the J gene TRBJ2-7, with 12 bases identical to TRBD2. The sequenced material came from peripheral blood. CDR3 sequence (DNA): TGTGCCAGCAGTTTAAGGACTAGCGGGGTTCGAGACTACGAGCAGTACTTC. It yields the protein CASSLRTSGVRDYEQYF.